This T cell receptor (beta chain) was documented in a study of OX40 agonist ivuxolimab in advanced cancers. Generated by immunoSEQ multiplex PCR, the TCRdb table keeps only in-frame clones and is missing some. The sample lists 45,000 to 50,000 clones, just over 90% seen once, with about a fifth in the top ten. The material sequenced was CD4+ or CD8+ T cells sorted from blood, taken in a trial of the OX40 agonist ivuxolimab. This TCR came from an adult with an advanced solid tumor such as melanoma, head and neck, liver or kidney cancer.

This chain's CDR3 is CASSLVSGGEAQYF. CDR3 coding DNA: TGCGCCAGCAGCCTGGTCTCGGGGGGCGAGGCCCAGTACTTC. V and J are TRBV4-1 and TRBJ2-5, with a weak D call TRBD2 (7 bases). This CDR3 is 14 amino acids long. The germline CDR1 and CDR2 sequences are MGHRA and YSYEKL. V shed 4 bases and J shed 9 bases, with 18 bases lying between them.